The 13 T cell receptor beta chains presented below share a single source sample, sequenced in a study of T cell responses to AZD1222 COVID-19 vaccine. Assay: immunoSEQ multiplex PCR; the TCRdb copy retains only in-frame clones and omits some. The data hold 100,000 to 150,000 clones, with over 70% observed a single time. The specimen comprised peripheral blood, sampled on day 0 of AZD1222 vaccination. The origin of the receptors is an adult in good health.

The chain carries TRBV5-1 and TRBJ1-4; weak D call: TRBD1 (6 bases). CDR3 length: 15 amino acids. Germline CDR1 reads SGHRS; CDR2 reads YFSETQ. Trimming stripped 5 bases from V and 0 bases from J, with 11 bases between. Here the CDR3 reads CASSWTVATNEKLFF. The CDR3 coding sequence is TGCGCCAGCAGTTGGACAGTTGCAACTAATGAAAAACTGTTTTTT.

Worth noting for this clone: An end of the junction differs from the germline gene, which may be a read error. CDR3 region: CSGEVGQGDTQYF. The DNA of the CDR3 is TGCAGCGGTGAAGTAGGTCAGGGAGATACGCAGTATTTT. The J gene is TRBJ2-3, the V gene TRBV29-1; possible D gene TRBD1, 5 bases. Germline V lookup: CDR1 SQVTM, CDR2 ANQGSEA. The CDR3 spans 13 residues.

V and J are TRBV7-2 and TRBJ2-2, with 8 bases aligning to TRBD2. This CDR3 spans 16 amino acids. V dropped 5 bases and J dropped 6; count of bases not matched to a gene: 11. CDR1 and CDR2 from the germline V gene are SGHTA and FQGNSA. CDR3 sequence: CASSRGLARGAGELFF. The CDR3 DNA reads TGTGCCAGCAGCCGCGGACTAGCCCGCGGGGCCGGGGAGCTGTTTTTT.

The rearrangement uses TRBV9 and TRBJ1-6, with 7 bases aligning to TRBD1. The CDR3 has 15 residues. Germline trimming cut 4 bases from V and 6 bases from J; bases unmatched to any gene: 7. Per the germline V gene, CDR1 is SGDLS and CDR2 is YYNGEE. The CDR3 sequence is CASSPTDRANSPLHF. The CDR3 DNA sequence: TGTGCCAGCAGCCCGACTGACAGGGCTAATTCACCCCTCCACTTT. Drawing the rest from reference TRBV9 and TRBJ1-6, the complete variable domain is DSGVTQTPKHLITATGQRVTLRCSPRSGDLSVYWYQQSLDQGLQFLIQYYNGEERAKGNILERFSAQQFPDLHSELNLSSLELGDSALYFCASSPTDRANSPLHFGNGTRLTVT.

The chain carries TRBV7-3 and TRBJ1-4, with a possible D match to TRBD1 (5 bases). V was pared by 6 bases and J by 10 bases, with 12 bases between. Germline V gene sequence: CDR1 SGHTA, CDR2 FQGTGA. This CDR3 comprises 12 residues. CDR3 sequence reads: CASSNPGGKLFF. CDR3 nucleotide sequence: TGTGCCAGCAGTAATCCGGGGGGAAAACTGTTTTTT.

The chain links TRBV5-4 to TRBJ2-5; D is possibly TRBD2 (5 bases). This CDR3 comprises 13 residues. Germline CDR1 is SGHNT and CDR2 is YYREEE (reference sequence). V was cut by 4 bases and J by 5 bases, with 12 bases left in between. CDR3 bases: TGTGCCAGCAGCCTCCAGGAGGAGGAGACCCAGTACTTC. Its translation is CASSLQEEETQYF.

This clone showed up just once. The CDR3 loop reads CASSQAGPSSYNEQFF. In nucleotides, the CDR3 is TGTGCCAGCAGCCAGGCCGGACCGTCCTCCTACAATGAGCAGTTCTTC. The chain couples TRBV3-1 (or the pseudogene TRBV3-2) to TRBJ2-1; no clear D gene. V was cut by 3 bases and J by 0 bases, with 12 bases left in between. Germline CDR1 and CDR2: LGHDT and YNNKEL (reference sequence). There are 16 residues in the CDR3.

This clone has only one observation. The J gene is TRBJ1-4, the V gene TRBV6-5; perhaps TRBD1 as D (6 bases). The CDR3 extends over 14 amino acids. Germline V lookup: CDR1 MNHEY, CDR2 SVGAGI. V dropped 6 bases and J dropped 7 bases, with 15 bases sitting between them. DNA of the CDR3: TGTGCCAGCAGCTGGACAGCCGCGAGTGAAAAACTGTTTTTT. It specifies CASSWTAASEKLFF.

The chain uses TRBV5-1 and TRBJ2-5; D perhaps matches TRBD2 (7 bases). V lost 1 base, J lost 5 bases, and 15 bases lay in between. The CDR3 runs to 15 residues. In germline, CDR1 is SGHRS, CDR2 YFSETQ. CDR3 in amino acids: CASSLIPGEGETQYF. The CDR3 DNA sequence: TGCGCCAGCAGCTTGATCCCAGGGGAGGGTGAGACCCAGTACTTC.

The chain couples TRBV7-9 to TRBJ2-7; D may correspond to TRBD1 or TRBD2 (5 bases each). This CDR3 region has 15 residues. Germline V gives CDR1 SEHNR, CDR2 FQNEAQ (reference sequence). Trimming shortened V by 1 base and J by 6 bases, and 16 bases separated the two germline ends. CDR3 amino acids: CASSLGGTSVSEQYF. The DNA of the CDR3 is TGTGCCAGCAGCTTAGGAGGGACCAGCGTAAGCGAGCAGTACTTC.

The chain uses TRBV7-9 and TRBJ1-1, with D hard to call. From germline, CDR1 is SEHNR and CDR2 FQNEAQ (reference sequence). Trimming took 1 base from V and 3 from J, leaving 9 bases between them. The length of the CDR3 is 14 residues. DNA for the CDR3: TGTGCCAGCAGCTTAGTCTCCGGAGACACTGAAGCTTTCTTT. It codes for CASSLVSGDTEAFF.

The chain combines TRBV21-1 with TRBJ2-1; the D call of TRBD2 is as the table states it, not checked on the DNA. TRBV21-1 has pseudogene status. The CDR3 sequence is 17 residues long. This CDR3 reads CASSRAGTSGTYNEQFF. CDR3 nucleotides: TGTGCCAGCAGCAGGGCCGGGACTAGCGGGACCTACAATGAGCAGTTCTTC.

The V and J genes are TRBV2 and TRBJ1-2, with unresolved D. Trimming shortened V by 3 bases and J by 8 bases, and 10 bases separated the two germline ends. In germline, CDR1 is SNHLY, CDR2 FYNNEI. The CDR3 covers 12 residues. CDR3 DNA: TGTGCCAGCAGTGAGCACGGTTGGGGCTACACCTTC. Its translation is CASSEHGWGYTF.